What follows describes a single TCR beta chain. Its antigen is unidentified. The V gene lost 3 bases and the J gene lost 8 bases, with 8 bases spanning the gap. CDR3 length equals 13 residues. This entry is derived from a study of post-analysis software for immune sequencing data. General observations from the study: Compared with controls, patients had more of 4 to 6 TRBV segments, including TRBV5-6, TRBV5-1 and TRBV20-1.

Unique molecular identifiers were carried by the TCR beta cDNA libraries. MiXCR, applied by TCRdb to the PCR reads, yields one record per CDR3 protein. The sample has about 380,000 distinct CDR3 sequences, about a third seen once. Source material: blood. The sequence derives from a girl aged 5-17 years with multiple sclerosis. This chain links TRBV12-3 or TRBV12-4 with TRBJ2-6; tentative D call: TRBD2 (6 bases). CDR3 bases: TGTGCCAGCAGTTTCCGGGGGTCCAACGTCCTGACTTTC. Its translation: CASSFRGSNVLTF.